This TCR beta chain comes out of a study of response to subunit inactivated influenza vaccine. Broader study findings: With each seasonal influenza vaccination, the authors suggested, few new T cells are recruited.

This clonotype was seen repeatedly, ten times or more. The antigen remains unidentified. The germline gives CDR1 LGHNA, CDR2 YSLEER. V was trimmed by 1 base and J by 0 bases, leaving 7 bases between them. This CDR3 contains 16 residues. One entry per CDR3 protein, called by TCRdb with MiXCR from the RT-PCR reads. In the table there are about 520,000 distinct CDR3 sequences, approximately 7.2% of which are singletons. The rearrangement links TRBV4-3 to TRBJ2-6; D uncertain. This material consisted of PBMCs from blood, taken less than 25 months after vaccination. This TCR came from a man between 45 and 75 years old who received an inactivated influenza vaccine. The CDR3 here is CASSQGHLSGANVLTF. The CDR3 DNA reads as TGCGCCAGCAGCCAAGGACACCTCTCTGGGGCCAACGTCCTGACTTTC.